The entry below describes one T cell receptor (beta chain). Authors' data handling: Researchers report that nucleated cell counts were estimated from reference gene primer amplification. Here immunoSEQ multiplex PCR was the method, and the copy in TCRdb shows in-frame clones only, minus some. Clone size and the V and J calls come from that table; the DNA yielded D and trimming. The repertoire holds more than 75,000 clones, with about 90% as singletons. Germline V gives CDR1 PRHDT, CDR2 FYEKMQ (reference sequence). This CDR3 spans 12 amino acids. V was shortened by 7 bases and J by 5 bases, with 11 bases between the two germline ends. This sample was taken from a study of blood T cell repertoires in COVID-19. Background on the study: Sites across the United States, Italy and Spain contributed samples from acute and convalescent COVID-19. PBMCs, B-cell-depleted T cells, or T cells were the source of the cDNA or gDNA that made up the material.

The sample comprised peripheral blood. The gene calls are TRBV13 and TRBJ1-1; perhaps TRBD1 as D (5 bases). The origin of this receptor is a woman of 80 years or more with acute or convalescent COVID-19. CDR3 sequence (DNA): TGTGCCAGCACCATAAGGGGTACTGAAGCTTTCTTT. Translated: CASTIRGTEAFF.